The 12 T cell receptor beta chains listed next were all sequenced from one sample in a study of T cells after yellow fever vaccination. Using its own MiXCR run on the 5' RACE reads, TCRdb lists one record per CDR3 protein. The repertoire holds a few hundred thousand distinct CDR3 sequences, with 7.5% to 9% as singletons. Specimen: CD4+ T cells sorted from PBMCs, collected 5 days after the yellow fever booster vaccination. Receptors originate from a young man who received the YFV17D yellow fever vaccine.

This clonotype was seen ten or more times. The CDR3 loop reads CASSRAGSPDTQYF. The DNA for the CDR3 is TGTGCCAGCAGCCGAGCGGGTTCACCGGATACGCAGTATTTT. The chain uses TRBV7-3 and TRBJ2-3; D might be TRBD2 (6 bases). The CDR3 is 14 amino acids. The V gene lost 5 bases and the J gene lost 6 bases, with 15 bases spanning the gap. Germline CDR1 and CDR2: SGHTA and FQGTGA.

This clonotype has at least ten counts. V gene TRBV5-1 combines with J gene TRBJ1-1; 8 bases match TRBD1. Germline CDR1 SGHRS, CDR2 YFSETQ. After removal of 4 bases from V and 5 bases from J, the junction contained 7 bases not matched to a gene. The CDR3 consists of 14 residues. The CDR3, as DNA: TGCGCCAGCAGCATAACCCGACAGGGGACTGAAGCTTTCTTT. This sequence encodes CASSITRQGTEAFF.

In DNA form, the CDR3 reads TGTGCCAGCAACCCGGTGGTAGGGGGTGGCGAGCAGTTCTTC. Encoded protein: CASNPVVGGGEQFF. The V call is TRBV4-2, the J call TRBJ2-1; D is perhaps TRBD1 (6 bases). The CDR3 consists of 14 residues. The V gene lost 7 bases and the J gene lost 10 bases, with 20 bases spanning the gap. The V gene's germline CDR1 is LGHNA and CDR2 YNFKEQ.

At least ten counts were recorded for this clonotype. The rearrangement joins TRBV7-2 to TRBJ2-3, with a possible D match to TRBD2 (6 bases). Trimming took off 5 bases at V and 1 base at J, with 10 bases between the two ends. The CDR3 totals 14 residues. CDR1 and CDR2 from the germline V gene are SGHTA and FQGNSA. For the CDR3, the DNA is TGTGCCAGCAGCCCCTCGGGGGGCACAGATACGCAGTATTTT. Encoded protein: CASSPSGGTDTQYF. Full variable domain (remainder filled in from reference TRBV7-2 and TRBJ2-3): GAGVSQSPSNKVTEKGKDVELRCDPISGHTALYWYRQSLGQGLEFLIYFQGNSAPDKSGLPSDRFSAERTGGSVSTLTIQRTQQEDSAVYLCASSPSGGTDTQYFGPGTRLTVL.

This chain joins TRBV30 and TRBJ1-5, with D unclear. V gave up 1 base and J gave up 0 bases, with 4 bases separating them. This CDR3 spans 13 amino acids. Germline CDR1 GTSNPN, CDR2 SVGIG (reference sequence). The CDR3 spells CAWSGYSNQPQHF. CDR3 in DNA: TGTGCCTGGAGTGGGTATAGCAATCAGCCCCAGCATTTT.

This clonotype was seen repeatedly, ten times or more. The chain couples TRBV12-3 or TRBV12-4 to TRBJ1-5; D not resolved. Between the trimmed V and J ends, which lost 1 base and 3 bases, there was a span of 4 bases. The CDR3 extends over 13 amino acids. As DNA, the CDR3 is TGTGCCAGCAGTTTAGGTAACAATCAGCCCCAGCATTTT. Translation gives CASSLGNNQPQHF.

The rearrangement uses TRBV4-2 and TRBJ2-3, with 11 bases that match TRBD2. The germline CDR1 and CDR2 sequences are LGHNA and YNFKEQ. V was clipped by 2 bases and J by 4 bases; unmatched bases: 5. The CDR3 is 16 residues long. The CDR3 spells CASSQISGGASDTQYF. DNA of the CDR3: TGTGCCAGCAGCCAAATTAGCGGGGGGGCCTCAGATACGCAGTATTTT.

Many counts were recorded for this clonotype. The V call is TRBV9, the J call TRBJ2-1; possibly TRBD2 for D (6 bases). The V end lost 5 bases, the J end lost 3 bases, and 15 bases lay between the germline ends. This CDR3 contains 15 residues. Germline lookup yields CDR1 SGDLS and CDR2 YYNGEE. CDR3 nucleotides: TGTGCCAGCAGTCCCTGGCGGGGAAACTACAATGAGCAGTTCTTC. It specifies CASSPWRGNYNEQFF.

There are many counts of this clonotype. The chain combines TRBV5-1 with TRBJ2-6, with 7 nucleotides matching TRBD1. With V trimmed by 2 bases and J by 1 base, 6 bases remained unmatched. This CDR3 comprises 17 residues. The germline V gene encodes CDR1 SGHRS and CDR2 YFSETQ. Written as DNA, the CDR3 is TGCGCCAGCAGCTTAATGGGACAGCTATCTGGGGCCAACGTCCTGACTTTC. Protein sequence: CASSLMGQLSGANVLTF.

The chain uses TRBV5-4 and TRBJ2-1; possibly TRBD2 for D (5 bases). The germline gives CDR1 SGHNT, CDR2 YYREEE (reference sequence). Trimming shortened V by 0 bases and J by 4 bases, and 11 bases separated the two germline ends. This CDR3 has 15 residues. The CDR3 DNA follows: TGTGCCAGCAGCTTGGTCGTGGGCGGGTACAATGAGCAGTTCTTC. It codes for CASSLVVGGYNEQFF. Full variable domain (rest looked up from reference TRBV5-4 and TRBJ2-1): ETGVTQSPTHLIKTRGQQVTLRCSSQSGHNTVSWYQQALGQGPQFIFQYYREEENGRGNFPPRFSGLQFPNYSSELNVNALELDDSALYLCASSLVVGGYNEQFFGPGTRLTVL.

This rearrangement joins TRBV2 to TRBJ1-2, with TRBD1 matching 7 bases. The CDR3 spans 14 residues. V lost 5 bases to trimming and J lost 4 bases; unmatched junction nucleotides: 7. From germline, CDR1 is SNHLY and CDR2 FYNNEI. This CDR3 is CASSPSRQGYGYTF. The CDR3, as DNA: TGTGCCAGCAGTCCTTCCCGACAGGGCTATGGCTACACCTTC.

This clonotype was seen a handful of times. This chain links TRBV5-1 with TRBJ2-2; D remains unclear. There are 15 residues in the CDR3. The V and J ends lost 2 bases and 2 bases respectively, with 10 bases between them. In germline, CDR1 is SGHRS, CDR2 YFSETQ. The CDR3 sequence: CASSLHSPNTGELFF. In nucleotides, the CDR3 is TGCGCCAGCAGCTTACATAGTCCTAACACCGGGGAGCTGTTTTTT.